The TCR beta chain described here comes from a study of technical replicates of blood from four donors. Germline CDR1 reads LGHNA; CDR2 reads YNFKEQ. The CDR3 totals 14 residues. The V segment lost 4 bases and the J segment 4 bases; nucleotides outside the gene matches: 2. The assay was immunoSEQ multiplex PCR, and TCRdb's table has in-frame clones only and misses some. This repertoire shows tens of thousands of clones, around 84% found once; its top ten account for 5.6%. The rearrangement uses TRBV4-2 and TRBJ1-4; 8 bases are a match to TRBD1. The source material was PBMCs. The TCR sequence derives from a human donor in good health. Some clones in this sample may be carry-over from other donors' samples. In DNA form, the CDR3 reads TGTGCCAGCAGCCCGGGACAGGTTAATGAAAAACTGTTTTTT. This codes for CASSPGQVNEKLFF.